This TCR beta chain derives from a study of OX40 agonist ivuxolimab in advanced cancers. Study observations and caveats: Some nonresponders also had low normalized T-cell clonal expansion. Antigen targets of the expanded peripheral T cells went undetermined. The CD4+ and CD8+ T cells in the blood had expanded clonally by week 6 at 0.1 to 3.0 mg/kg.

Remarks on this clone: The antigen is unknown.

Method: immunoSEQ multiplex PCR; TCRdb's copy keeps in-frame clones and lacks some. The table records tens of thousands of clones, approximately 85% of them present only once. Germline values: CDR1 SEHNR, CDR2 FQNEAQ (reference sequence). V was cut by 5 bases and J by 1 base, with 8 bases left in between. The CDR3 consists of 13 residues. Blood sampling took place at baseline, cycle 4 day 1, and cycle 7 day 1. This chain joins TRBV7-9 and TRBJ1-1; D unclear. This sequence was found in an adult with an advanced solid tumor such as melanoma, head and neck, liver or kidney cancer. Sequences were derived from CD4+ or CD8+ T cells sorted from blood, sampled in a trial of the OX40 agonist ivuxolimab. The CDR3: CASSGPRNTEAFF. The CDR3 coding sequence is TGTGCCAGCAGCGGACCCCGGAACACTGAAGCTTTCTTT.